This paragraph reports one T cell receptor (beta chain). No antigen is known for it. With the read ending 3 residues before the CDR3 end, the germline J gene is used to fill in that end. The CDR3 contains 16 residues. V was pared by 6 bases and J by 6 bases, with 18 bases between. The germline gives CDR1 ENHRY, CDR2 SYGVKD. The source of the sample is a study of T cells in women clearing cervical HPV infection. Background on the study: Blood came at first lesion visit for cases, post-clearance for controls. Cases' blood sampling followed lesion detection by median approximately 150 days (90 to 200). Study conclusions and caveats: Repertoire richness, not evenness, was significantly elevated in CIN3+ cases versus controls.

TCR beta CDR3 amplified by multiplex PCR from approximately 1,100 ng genomic DNA. Clones were read by immunoSEQ multiplex PCR, and TCRdb kept only the in-frame ones, dropping some. Its table lists roughly 28,000 clones. The clonotype comes from a woman between 18 and 70 years old with a cervical HPV16 infection that either progressed to CIN3+ or cleared (not recorded which). This chain connects TRBV10-3 to TRBJ1-6; D may be TRBD1 (6 bases). The source material was blood buffy coat. CDR3: CAISLTPGHLNSPLHF. The covered CDR3 bases are TGTGCCATCAGCCTCACTCCGGGACATCTTAATTCACCC.